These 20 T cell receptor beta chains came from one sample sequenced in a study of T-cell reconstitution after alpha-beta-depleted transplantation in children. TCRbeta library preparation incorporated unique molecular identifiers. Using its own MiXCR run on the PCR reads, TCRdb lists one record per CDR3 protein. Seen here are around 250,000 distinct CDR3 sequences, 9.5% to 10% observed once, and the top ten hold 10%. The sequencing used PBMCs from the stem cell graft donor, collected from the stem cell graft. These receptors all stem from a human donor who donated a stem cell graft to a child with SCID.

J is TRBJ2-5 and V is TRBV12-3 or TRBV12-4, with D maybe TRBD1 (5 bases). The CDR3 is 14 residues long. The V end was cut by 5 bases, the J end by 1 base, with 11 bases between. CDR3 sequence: CASSPRQFQETQYF. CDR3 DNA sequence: TGTGCCAGCAGTCCCCGACAGTTCCAAGAGACCCAGTACTTC.

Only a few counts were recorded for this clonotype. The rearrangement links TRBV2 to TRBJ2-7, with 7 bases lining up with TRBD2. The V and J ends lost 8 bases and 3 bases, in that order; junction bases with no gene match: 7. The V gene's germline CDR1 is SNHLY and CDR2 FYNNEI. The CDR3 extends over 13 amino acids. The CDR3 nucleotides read TGTGCCAGCGGAGTGCGGGGGATCTACGAGCAGTACTTC. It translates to CASGVRGIYEQYF. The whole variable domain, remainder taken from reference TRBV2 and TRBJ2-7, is EPEVTQTPSHQVTQMGQEVILRCVPISNHLYFYWYRQILGQKVEFLVSFYNNEISEKSEIFDDQFSVERPDGSNFTLKIRSTKLEDSAMYFCASGVRGIYEQYFGPGTRLTVT.

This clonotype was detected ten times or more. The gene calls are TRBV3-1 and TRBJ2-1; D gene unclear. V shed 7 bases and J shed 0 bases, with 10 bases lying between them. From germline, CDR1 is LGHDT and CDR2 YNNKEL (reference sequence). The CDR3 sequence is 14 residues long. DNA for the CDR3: TGTGCCAGCAACGATGAAGGCTCCTACAATGAGCAGTTCTTC. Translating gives CASNDEGSYNEQFF.

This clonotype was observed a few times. The CDR3: CASSPHPNQPQHF. The DNA of the CDR3 is TGTGCCAGCAGCCCACACCCCAATCAGCCCCAGCATTTT. The chain combines TRBV7-2 with TRBJ1-5; D ambiguous. Germline assignment: CDR1 SGHTA and CDR2 FQGNSA. The CDR3 is 13 residues long. V was trimmed by 5 bases and J by 3 bases, leaving 8 bases between them.

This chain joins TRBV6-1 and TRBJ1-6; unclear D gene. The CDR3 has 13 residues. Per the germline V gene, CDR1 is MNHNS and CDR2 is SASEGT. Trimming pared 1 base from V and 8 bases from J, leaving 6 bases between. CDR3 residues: CASSEDGYSPLHF. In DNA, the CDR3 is TGTGCCAGCAGTGAAGACGGGTATTCACCCCTCCACTTT.

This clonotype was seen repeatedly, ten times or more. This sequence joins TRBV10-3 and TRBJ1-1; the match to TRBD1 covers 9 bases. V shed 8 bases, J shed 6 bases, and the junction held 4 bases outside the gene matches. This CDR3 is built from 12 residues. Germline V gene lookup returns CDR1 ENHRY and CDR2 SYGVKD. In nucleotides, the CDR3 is TGTGCCATCGGGACAGGGTCAGCTGAAGCTTTCTTT. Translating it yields CAIGTGSAEAFF.

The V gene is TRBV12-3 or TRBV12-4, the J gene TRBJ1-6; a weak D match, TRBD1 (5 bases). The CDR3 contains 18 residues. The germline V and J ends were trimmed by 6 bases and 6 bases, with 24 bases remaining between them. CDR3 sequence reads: CASSLAGGSGPLNSPLHF. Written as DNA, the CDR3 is TGTGCCAGCAGCCTGGCCGGGGGATCGGGCCCACTTAATTCACCCCTCCACTTT.

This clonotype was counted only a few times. This CDR3 is CASSPQQDEYNQPQHF. CDR3 nucleotides: TGTGCCAGCTCACCACAACAGGACGAGTACAATCAGCCCCAGCATTTT. The J gene is TRBJ1-5, the V gene TRBV18; a weak D match, TRBD1 (5 bases). Trimming removed 1 base from V and 3 bases from J, with 13 bases in between. CDR3 length equals 16 residues. Per germline, CDR1 KGHSH and CDR2 LQKENI.

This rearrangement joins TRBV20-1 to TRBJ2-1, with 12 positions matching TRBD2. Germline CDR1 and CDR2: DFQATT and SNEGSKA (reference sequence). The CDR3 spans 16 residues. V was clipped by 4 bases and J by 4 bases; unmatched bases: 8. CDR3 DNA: TGCAGTGCTACTTGGACTAGCGGGGTGGAATACAATGAGCAGTTCTTC. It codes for CSATWTSGVEYNEQFF.

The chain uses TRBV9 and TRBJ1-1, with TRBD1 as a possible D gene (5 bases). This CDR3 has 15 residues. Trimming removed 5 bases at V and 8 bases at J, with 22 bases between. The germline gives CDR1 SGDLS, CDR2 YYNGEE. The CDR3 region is CASRAPQGVRTEAFF. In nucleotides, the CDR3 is TGTGCCAGCAGGGCCCCCCAGGGAGTTCGAACCGAAGCTTTCTTT.

The chain's CDR3 is CASSLSGDYGYTF. The CDR3 DNA sequence: TGTGCCAGCAGCCTTTCAGGGGACTATGGCTACACCTTC. The V and J genes are TRBV9 and TRBJ1-2; D possibly corresponds to TRBD1 (6 bases). This CDR3 spans 13 amino acids. V was trimmed by 4 bases and J by 3 bases, leaving 10 bases between them. The germline CDR1 and CDR2 sequences are SGDLS and YYNGEE.

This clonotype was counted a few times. The CDR3 spells CASSLWVGVATNEKLFF. The CDR3, as DNA: TGTGCCAGCAGCTTGTGGGTTGGAGTTGCAACTAATGAAAAACTGTTTTTT. This rearrangement joins TRBV5-6 to TRBJ1-4; D gene uncertain. V shed 1 base and J shed 0 bases, with 13 bases lying between them. In germline, CDR1 is SGHDT, CDR2 YYEEEE. The CDR3 is 17 residues long.

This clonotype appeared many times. CDR3 in DNA: TGTGCCAGCATCGACGGGGGCAATCAGCCCCAGCATTTT. Translating gives CASIDGGNQPQHF. The chain uses TRBV6-5 and TRBJ1-5; no reliable D call. The CDR3 covers 13 residues. The V gene's germline CDR1 is MNHEY and CDR2 SVGAGI. Deletions cut 7 bases from V and 2 bases from J, with 9 bases between.

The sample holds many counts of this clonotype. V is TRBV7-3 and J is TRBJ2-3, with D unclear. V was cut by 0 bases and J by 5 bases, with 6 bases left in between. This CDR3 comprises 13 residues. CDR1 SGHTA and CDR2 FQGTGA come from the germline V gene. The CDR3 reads CASSLTYGDTQYF. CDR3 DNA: TGTGCCAGCAGCTTAACATATGGAGATACGCAGTATTTT.

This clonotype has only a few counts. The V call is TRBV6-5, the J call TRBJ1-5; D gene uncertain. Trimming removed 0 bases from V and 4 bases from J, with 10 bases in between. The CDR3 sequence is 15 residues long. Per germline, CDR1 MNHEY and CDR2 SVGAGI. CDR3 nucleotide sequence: TGTGCCAGCAGTTACTCAGGGCGTACGAATCAGCCCCAGCATTTT. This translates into CASSYSGRTNQPQHF.

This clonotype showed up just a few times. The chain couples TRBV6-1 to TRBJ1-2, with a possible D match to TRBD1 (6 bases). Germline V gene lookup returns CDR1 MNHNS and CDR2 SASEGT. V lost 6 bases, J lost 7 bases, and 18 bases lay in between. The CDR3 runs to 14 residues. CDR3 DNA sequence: TGTGCCAGCAGGGAGGACAGCGGGCGGATTGGCTACACCTTC. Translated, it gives CASREDSGRIGYTF.

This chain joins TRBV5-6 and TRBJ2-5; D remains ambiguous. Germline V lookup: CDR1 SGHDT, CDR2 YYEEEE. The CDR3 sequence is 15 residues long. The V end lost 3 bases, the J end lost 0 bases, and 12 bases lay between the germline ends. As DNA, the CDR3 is TGTGCCAGCAGCTACAAACAAGAGTACCAAGAGACCCAGTACTTC. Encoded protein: CASSYKQEYQETQYF. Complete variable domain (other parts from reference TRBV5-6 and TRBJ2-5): DAGVTQSPTHLIKTRGQQVTLRCSPKSGHDTVSWYQQALGQGPQFIFQYYEEEERQRGNFPDRFSGHQFPNYSSELNVNALLLGDSALYLCASSYKQEYQETQYFGPGTRLLVL.

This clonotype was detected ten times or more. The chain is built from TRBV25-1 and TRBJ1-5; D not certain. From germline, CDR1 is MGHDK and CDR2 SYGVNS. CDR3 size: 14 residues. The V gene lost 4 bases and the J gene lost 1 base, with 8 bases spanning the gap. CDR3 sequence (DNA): TGTGCCAGCAGTGGCCTCCGAAGCAATCAGCCCCAGCATTTT. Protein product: CASSGLRSNQPQHF. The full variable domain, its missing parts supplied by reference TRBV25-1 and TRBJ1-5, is EADIYQTPRYLVIGTGKKITLECSQTMGHDKMYWYQQDPGMELHLIHYSYGVNSTEKGDLSSESTVSRIRTEHFPLTLESARPSHTSQYLCASSGLRSNQPQHFGDGTRLSIL.

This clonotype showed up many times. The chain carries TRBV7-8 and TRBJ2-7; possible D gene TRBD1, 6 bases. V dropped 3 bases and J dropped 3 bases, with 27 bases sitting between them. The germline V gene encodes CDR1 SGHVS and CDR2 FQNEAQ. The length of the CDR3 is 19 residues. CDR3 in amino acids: CASSFIPQGGALLYYEQYF. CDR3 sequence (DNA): TGTGCCAGCAGCTTCATCCCACAGGGTGGTGCGCTGTTATACTACGAGCAGTACTTC.

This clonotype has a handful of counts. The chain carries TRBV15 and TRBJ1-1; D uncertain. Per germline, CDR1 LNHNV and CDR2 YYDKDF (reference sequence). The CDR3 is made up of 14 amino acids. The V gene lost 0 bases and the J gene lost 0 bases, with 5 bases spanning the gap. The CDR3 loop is CATSRDRMNTEAFF. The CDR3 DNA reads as TGTGCCACCAGCAGAGACAGAATGAACACTGAAGCTTTCTTT.